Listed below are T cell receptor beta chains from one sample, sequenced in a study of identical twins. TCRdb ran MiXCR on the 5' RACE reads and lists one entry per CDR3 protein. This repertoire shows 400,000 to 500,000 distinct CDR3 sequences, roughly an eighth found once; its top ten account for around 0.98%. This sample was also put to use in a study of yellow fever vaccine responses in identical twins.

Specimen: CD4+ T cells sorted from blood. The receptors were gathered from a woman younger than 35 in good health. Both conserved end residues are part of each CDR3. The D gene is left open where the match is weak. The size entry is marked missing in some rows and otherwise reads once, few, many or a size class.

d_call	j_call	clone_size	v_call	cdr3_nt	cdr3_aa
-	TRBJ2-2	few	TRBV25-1	TGTGCCAGCAGTGACCTTGTCGGGGAGCTGTTTTTT	CASSDLVGELFF
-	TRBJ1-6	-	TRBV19	TGTGCCAGTAGGTCGGGGGCTATGGATTCACCCCTCCACTTT	CASRSGAMDSPLHF
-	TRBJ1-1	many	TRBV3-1	TGTGCCAGCAGCCAAGAGGGACGGCTGAACACTGAAGCTTTCTTT	CASSQEGRLNTEAFF
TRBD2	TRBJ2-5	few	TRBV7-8	TGTGCCAGCAGCTTATTTCGGCGGGGGACCCAAGAGACCCAGTACTTC	CASSLFRRGTQETQYF
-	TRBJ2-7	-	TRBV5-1	TGCGCCAGCAGCCCCTCGGGGTCCACCCACTACGAGCAGTACTTC	CASSPSGSTHYEQYF
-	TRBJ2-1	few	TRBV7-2	TGTGCCAGCAGCCCCCAGGCGCTGTCCTACAATGAGCAGTTCTTC	CASSPQALSYNEQFF
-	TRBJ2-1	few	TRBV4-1	TGCGCCAGCAGCCAAGATGAGAAAGGGAGATGGGCGATCAATGAGCAGTTCTTC	CASSQDEKGRWAINEQFF
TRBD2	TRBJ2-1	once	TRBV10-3	TGTGCCATCAGTGAGCTAGCGGGGGGGCTGGATGAGCAGTTCTTC	CAISELAGGLDEQFF
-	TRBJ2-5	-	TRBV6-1	TGTGCCCTCCAAGTCCCAGGCACGGGGAAAGAGACCCAGTACTTC	CALQVPGTGKETQYF
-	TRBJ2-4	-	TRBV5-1	TGCGCCAGCAGCTCGAGTCCCAGTCGAGGGAGCGACATTCAGTACTTC	CASSSSPSRGSDIQYF
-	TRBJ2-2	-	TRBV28	TGTGCCACCACGCGCGGAAACACCGGGGAGCTGTTTTTT	CATTRGNTGELFF
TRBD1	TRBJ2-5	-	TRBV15	TGTGCCACCAGCAGAGATCGCAGGGGGGAGACCCAGTACTTC	CATSRDRRGETQYF
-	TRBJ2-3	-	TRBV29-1	TGCAGCGCTAAGGGGGGGCGCACAGATACGCAGTATTTT	CSAKGGRTDTQYF
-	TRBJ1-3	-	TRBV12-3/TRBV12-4	TGTGCCAGCAGTGTGACAGGACCGCCTGGAAACACCATATATTTT	CASSVTGPPGNTIYF
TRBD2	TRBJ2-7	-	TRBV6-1	TGTGCCAGCAGGAACGTAAGAGCGGGAAACTCCTACGAGCAGTACTTC	CASRNVRAGNSYEQYF
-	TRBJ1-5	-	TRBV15	TGTGCCACCAGCAGAGAGAGCCGGAAGCCCCAGCATTTT	CATSRESRKPQHF
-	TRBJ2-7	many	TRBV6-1	TGTGCCAGCAGCGCCGCCCTATTCTACGAGCAGTACTTC	CASSAALFYEQYF
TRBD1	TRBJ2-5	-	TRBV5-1	TGCGCCAGCAGCTTGGTTCAGGGGGTCCAAGAGACCCAGTACTTC	CASSLVQGVQETQYF
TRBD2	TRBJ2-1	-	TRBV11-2	TGTGCCAGCAGCTTAGGAAGCGGGGGGGCCAGCAATGAGCAGTTCTTC	CASSLGSGGASNEQFF
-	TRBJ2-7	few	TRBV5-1	TGCGCCAGCAGCCGGGGACGGAACTCCTACGAGCAGTACTTC	CASSRGRNSYEQYF
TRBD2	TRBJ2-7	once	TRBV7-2	TGTGCCAGCACCCAAAGCGGGAGGACTACCTACGAGCAGTACTTC	CASTQSGRTTYEQYF
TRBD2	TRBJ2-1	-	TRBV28	TGTGCCAGCAGTTTATTAGTATTGCGGGAGGGCGTTTCCTACAATGAGCAGTTCTTC	CASSLLVLREGVSYNEQFF
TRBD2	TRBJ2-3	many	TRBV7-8	TGTGCCAGCAGCTTAGGTCTAGCGGGGACAACTGCGCAGTATTTT	CASSLGLAGTTAQYF